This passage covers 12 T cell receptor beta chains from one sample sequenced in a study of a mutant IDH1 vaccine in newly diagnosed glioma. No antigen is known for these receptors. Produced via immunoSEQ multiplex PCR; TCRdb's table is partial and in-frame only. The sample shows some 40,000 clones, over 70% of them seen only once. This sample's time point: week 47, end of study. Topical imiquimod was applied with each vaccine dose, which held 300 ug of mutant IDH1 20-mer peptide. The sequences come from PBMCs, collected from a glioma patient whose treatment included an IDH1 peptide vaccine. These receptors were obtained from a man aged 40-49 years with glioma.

The CDR3 sequence is CASSLLDGGGFSYEQYF. DNA for the CDR3: TGTGCCAGCAGTTTACTGGATGGCGGGGGGTTCTCCTACGAGCAGTACTTC. J is TRBJ2-7 and V is TRBV27; the match to TRBD2 covers 8 bases. The CDR3 has 17 residues. J lost 0 bases, V lost 2 bases, and 9 bases had no gene match. CDR1 and CDR2 (germline): MNHEY, SMNVEV (reference sequence).

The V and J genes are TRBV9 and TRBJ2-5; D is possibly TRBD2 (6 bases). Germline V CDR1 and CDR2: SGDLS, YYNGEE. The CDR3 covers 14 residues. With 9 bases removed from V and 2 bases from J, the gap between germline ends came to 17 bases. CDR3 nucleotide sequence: TGTGCCATTCAGGGACTGAACAATCAAGAGACCCAGTACTTC. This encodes CAIQGLNNQETQYF.

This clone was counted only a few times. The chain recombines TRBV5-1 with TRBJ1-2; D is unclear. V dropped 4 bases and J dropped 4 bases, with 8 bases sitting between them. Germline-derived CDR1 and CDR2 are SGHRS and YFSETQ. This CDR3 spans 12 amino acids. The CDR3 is CASSAEGYGYTF. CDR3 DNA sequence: TGCGCCAGCAGCGCAGAGGGCTATGGCTACACCTTC.

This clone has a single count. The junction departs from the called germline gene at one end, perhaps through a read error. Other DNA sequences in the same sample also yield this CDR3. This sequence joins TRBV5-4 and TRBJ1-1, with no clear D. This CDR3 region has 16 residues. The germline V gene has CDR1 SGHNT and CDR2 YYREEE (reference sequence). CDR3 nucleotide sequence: TGTGCCAGCAGCTCGTCTGGTGAAGCAATGAACACTGAAGCCTTCTTT. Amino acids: CASSSSGEAMNTEAFF. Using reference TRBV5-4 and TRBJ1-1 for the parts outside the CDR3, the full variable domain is ETGVTQSPTHLIKTRGQQVTLRCSSQSGHNTVSWYQQALGQGPQFIFQYYREEENGRGNFPPRFSGLQFPNYSSELNVNALELDDSALYLCASSSSGEAMNTEAFFGQGTRLTVV.

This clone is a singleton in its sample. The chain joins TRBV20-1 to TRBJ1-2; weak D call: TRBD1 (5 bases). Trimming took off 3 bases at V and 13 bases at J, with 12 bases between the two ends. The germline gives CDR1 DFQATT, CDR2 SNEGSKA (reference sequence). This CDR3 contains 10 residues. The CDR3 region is CSARGRVPTF. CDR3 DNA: TGCAGTGCTAGGGGCAGGGTCCCCACCTTC.

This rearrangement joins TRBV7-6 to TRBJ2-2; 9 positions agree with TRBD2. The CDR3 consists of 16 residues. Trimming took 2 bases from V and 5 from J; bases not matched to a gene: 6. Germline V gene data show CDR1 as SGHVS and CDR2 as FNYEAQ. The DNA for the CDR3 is TGTGCCAGCAGCTTAACTCTTCTAGCGGGGACCGGGGAGCTGTTTTTT. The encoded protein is CASSLTLLAGTGELFF.

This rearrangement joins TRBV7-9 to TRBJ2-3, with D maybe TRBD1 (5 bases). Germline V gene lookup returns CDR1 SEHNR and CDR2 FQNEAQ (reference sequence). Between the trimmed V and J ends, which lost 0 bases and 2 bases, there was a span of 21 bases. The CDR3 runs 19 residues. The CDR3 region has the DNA TGTGCCAGCAGCTTAGCACAGGCTGCAAGGCCCTATTTCACAGATACGCAGTATTTT. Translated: CASSLAQAARPYFTDTQYF.

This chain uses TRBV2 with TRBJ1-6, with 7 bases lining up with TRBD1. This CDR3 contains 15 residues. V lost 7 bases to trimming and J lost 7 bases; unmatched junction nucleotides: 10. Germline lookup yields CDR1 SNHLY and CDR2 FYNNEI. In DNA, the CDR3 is TGTGCCAGCACTCAATTGGGGACAGCGAATTCACCCCTCCACTTT. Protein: CASTQLGTANSPLHF.

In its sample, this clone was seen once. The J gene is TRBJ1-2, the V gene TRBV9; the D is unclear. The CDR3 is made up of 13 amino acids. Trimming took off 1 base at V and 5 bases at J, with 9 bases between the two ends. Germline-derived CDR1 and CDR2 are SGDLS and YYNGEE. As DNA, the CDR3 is TGTGCCAGCAGCGTACGCTCAGAGTATGGCTACACCTTC. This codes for CASSVRSEYGYTF.

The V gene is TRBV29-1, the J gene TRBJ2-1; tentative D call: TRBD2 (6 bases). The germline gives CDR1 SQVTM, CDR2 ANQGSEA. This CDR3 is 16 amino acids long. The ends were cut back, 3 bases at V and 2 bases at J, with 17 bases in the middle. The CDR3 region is CSVEPGELAPYNEQFF. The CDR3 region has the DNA TGCAGCGTTGAGCCAGGCGAACTAGCTCCCTACAATGAGCAGTTCTTC.

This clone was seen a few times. For the CDR3, the DNA is TGTGCCAGTAGTATGTTGAGGTCGGGTGGGGCCAACGTCCTGACTTTC. Its protein product is CASSMLRSGGANVLTF. The rearrangement joins TRBV19 to TRBJ2-6, with D hard to call. V was cut by 3 bases and J by 3 bases, with 12 bases left in between. Germline lookup yields CDR1 LNHDA and CDR2 SQIVND (reference sequence). The CDR3 loop spans 16 amino acids.

The CDR3, as DNA: TGTGCCAGCAGCTTTCGGGGGGCCCAAGATGGCTACACCTTC. Translated: CASSFRGAQDGYTF. V and J are TRBV7-9 and TRBJ1-2; D is perhaps TRBD1 (6 bases). Germline CDR1 SEHNR, CDR2 FQNEAQ (reference sequence). This CDR3 spans 14 amino acids. V lost 3 bases and J 6 bases, leaving 14 bases between the germline ends.